These T cell receptor beta chains were read from a single sample in a study of shared clonotypes between healthy human individuals. Sequenced by immunoSEQ multiplex PCR; TCRdb stores in-frame clones only, minus some. The sample lists 850,000 to 1,100,000 clones, 60% to 80% occurring once. The specimen was memory CD4+ T cells from PBMCs. These receptors all stem from a man between 18 and 29 years old in good health. Some clones in this sample may be carry-over from other donors' samples. CDR3s include the opening cysteine and the closing phenylalanine or tryptophan. The size field is filled for only some rows; it gives once, few, many or a size class.

j_call: TRBJ1-2
v_call: TRBV28
clone_size: -
cdr3_aa: CASSTRTVAQHGYTF

j_call: TRBJ1-2
v_call: TRBV2
clone_size: -
cdr3_aa: CATMDSTFSYGYTF

j_call: TRBJ1-2
v_call: TRBV9
clone_size: -
cdr3_aa: CASSPQRQGLTYGYTF

j_call: TRBJ1-1
v_call: TRBV2
clone_size: few
cdr3_aa: CASSEVQGGSTEAFF

j_call: TRBJ1-1
v_call: TRBV7-3
clone_size: -
cdr3_aa: CASSAGHQTNTEAFF

j_call: TRBJ1-2
v_call: TRBV28
clone_size: many
cdr3_aa: CASSLEDAKPHGYTF

j_call: TRBJ1-5
v_call: TRBV7-2
clone_size: -
cdr3_aa: CASSLGGISNQPQHF

j_call: TRBJ1-1
v_call: TRBV29-1
clone_size: once
cdr3_aa: CSVAAGGAGAFF

j_call: TRBJ1-1
v_call: TRBV29-1
clone_size: -
cdr3_aa: CSVAGQENTEAFF

j_call: TRBJ1-1
v_call: TRBV6-6
clone_size: -
cdr3_aa: CASSWGWKAFF

j_call: TRBJ2-3
v_call: TRBV2
clone_size: -
cdr3_aa: CASSAQGGTDTQYF

j_call: TRBJ1-4
v_call: TRBV30
clone_size: many
cdr3_aa: CAWSASRTSTNEKLFF

j_call: TRBJ2-3
v_call: TRBV5-1
clone_size: -
cdr3_aa: CASSLAQDTQYF

j_call: TRBJ1-5
v_call: TRBV28
clone_size: once
cdr3_aa: CASRTAGGRNQPQHF

j_call: TRBJ1-1
v_call: TRBV27
clone_size: -
cdr3_aa: CASSPPLGAKGAEAFF

j_call: TRBJ1-2
v_call: TRBV7-9
clone_size: once
cdr3_aa: CAGLGQAGGYTF

j_call: TRBJ1-2
v_call: TRBV5-1
clone_size: -
cdr3_aa: CASSLRPGKKAGGYTF

j_call: TRBJ2-6
v_call: TRBV7-5
clone_size: -
cdr3_aa: CVRSPQEQGAGANVLTF

j_call: TRBJ2-2
v_call: TRBV7-3
clone_size: -
cdr3_aa: CASSLFGIGGTGELFF

j_call: TRBJ1-1
v_call: TRBV5-6
clone_size: -
cdr3_aa: CASSLGGAPVAEAFF

j_call: TRBJ2-1
v_call: TRBV4-2
clone_size: -
cdr3_aa: CASSQGTSGRVTSYNEQFF

j_call: TRBJ2-7
v_call: TRBV28
clone_size: -
cdr3_aa: CASARWHSVSYEQYF

j_call: TRBJ2-1
v_call: TRBV9
clone_size: -
cdr3_aa: CASSNTGRHEQFF

j_call: TRBJ1-2
v_call: TRBV7-8
clone_size: -
cdr3_aa: CASSLSGTDYGYTF

j_call: TRBJ2-3
v_call: TRBV18
clone_size: -
cdr3_aa: CASSYWTDTDTQYF

j_call: TRBJ2-1
v_call: TRBV28
clone_size: once
cdr3_aa: CASSLGNEQFF

j_call: TRBJ2-1
v_call: TRBV2
clone_size: once
cdr3_aa: CASSVRGQGANEQFF

j_call: TRBJ1-2
v_call: TRBV9
clone_size: -
cdr3_aa: CASSSSLPAGTNYGYTF

j_call: TRBJ1-5
v_call: TRBV6-5
clone_size: -
cdr3_aa: CASSLGQGGQPQHF

j_call: TRBJ2-6
v_call: TRBV28
clone_size: -
cdr3_aa: CASSLSTGANVLTF

j_call: TRBJ2-7
v_call: TRBV5-6
clone_size: once
cdr3_aa: CASSLEGSAAQSYEQYF

j_call: TRBJ2-3
v_call: TRBV28
clone_size: once
cdr3_aa: CASTAQDTQYF

j_call: TRBJ1-1
v_call: TRBV5-8
clone_size: -
cdr3_aa: CASSPWGAPENTEAFF

j_call: TRBJ2-7
v_call: TRBV7-2
clone_size: -
cdr3_aa: CASSLEGGVRSYEQYF

j_call: TRBJ2-7
v_call: TRBV7-2
clone_size: -
cdr3_aa: CASSLVRGASYEQYF

j_call: TRBJ2-1
v_call: TRBV2
clone_size: -
cdr3_aa: CASSEELAGSQFF

j_call: TRBJ2-7
v_call: TRBV27
clone_size: -
cdr3_aa: CASSKTGEYEQYF

j_call: TRBJ2-1
v_call: TRBV25-1
clone_size: once
cdr3_aa: CASSEFSGSSYNEQFF

j_call: TRBJ2-2
v_call: TRBV14
clone_size: -
cdr3_aa: CASSPGQGKLFF

j_call: TRBJ2-7
v_call: TRBV6-6
clone_size: -
cdr3_aa: CASIPAAGRVGEQYF

j_call: TRBJ2-3
v_call: TRBV7-8
clone_size: -
cdr3_aa: CASSLLGDTQYF

j_call: TRBJ2-2
v_call: TRBV18
clone_size: -
cdr3_aa: CASSPPGVGTGELFF

j_call: TRBJ1-4
v_call: TRBV6-5
clone_size: once
cdr3_aa: CASSAGTGDVGKLFF

j_call: TRBJ2-6
v_call: TRBV10-3
clone_size: -
cdr3_aa: CAISPIDRGEANVLTF

j_call: TRBJ1-1
v_call: TRBV27
clone_size: -
cdr3_aa: CASSSLRGGRTAFF

j_call: TRBJ1-5
v_call: TRBV18
clone_size: -
cdr3_aa: CASSPSRDTGQHF

j_call: TRBJ2-3
v_call: TRBV25-1
clone_size: once
cdr3_aa: CASSEQGSTDTQYF

j_call: TRBJ2-3
v_call: TRBV5-1
clone_size: -
cdr3_aa: CASSFISSTDTQYF

j_call: TRBJ2-7
v_call: TRBV5-5
clone_size: -
cdr3_aa: CASSPQIRAGGYEQYF

j_call: TRBJ2-6
v_call: TRBV4-2
clone_size: -
cdr3_aa: CASSQILDGSGANVLTF

j_call: TRBJ1-2
v_call: TRBV5-3
clone_size: -
cdr3_aa: CARSWSWGGYTF

j_call: TRBJ2-6
v_call: TRBV2
clone_size: -
cdr3_aa: CASSDQRANVLTF

j_call: TRBJ2-5
v_call: TRBV4-1
clone_size: -
cdr3_aa: CASSQAITLTGLAGGQQETQYF

j_call: TRBJ1-3
v_call: TRBV7-2
clone_size: -
cdr3_aa: CASSWGQSGNTIYF

j_call: TRBJ2-3
v_call: TRBV7-2
clone_size: -
cdr3_aa: CASSFLGQGASDTQYF

j_call: TRBJ2-7
v_call: TRBV7-2
clone_size: -
cdr3_aa: CASSLLSMRESPYEQYF

j_call: TRBJ2-5
v_call: TRBV6-5
clone_size: -
cdr3_aa: CASSLGSYGEGPQYF

j_call: TRBJ2-7
v_call: TRBV10-3
clone_size: -
cdr3_aa: CAISDGTLGAYEQYF

j_call: TRBJ2-2
v_call: TRBV27
clone_size: -
cdr3_aa: CASSLWGPGELFF

j_call: TRBJ2-2
v_call: TRBV4-2
clone_size: -
cdr3_aa: CASSLEKGLTGELFF